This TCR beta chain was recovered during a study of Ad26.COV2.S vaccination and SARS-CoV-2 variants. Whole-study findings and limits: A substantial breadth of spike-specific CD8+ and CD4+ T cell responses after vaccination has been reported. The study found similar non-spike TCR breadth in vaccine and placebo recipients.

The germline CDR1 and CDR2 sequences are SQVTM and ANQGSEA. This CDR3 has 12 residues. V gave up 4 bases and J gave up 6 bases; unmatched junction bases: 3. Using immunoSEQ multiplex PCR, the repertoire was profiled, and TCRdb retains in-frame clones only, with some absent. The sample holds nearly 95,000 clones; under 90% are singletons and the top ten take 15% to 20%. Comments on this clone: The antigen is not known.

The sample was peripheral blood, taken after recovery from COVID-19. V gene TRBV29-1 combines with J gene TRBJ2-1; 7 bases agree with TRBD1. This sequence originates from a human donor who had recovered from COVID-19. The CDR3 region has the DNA TGCAGCGTTGCTAGGGGGCCCAATGAGCAGTTCTTC. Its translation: CSVARGPNEQFF.